Listed below are T cell receptor beta chains from one sample, sequenced in a study of cytomegalovirus exposure and HLA in healthy donors. The data were produced by immunoSEQ multiplex PCR, yet TCRdb's version contains in-frame clones alone and is incomplete. Among 65,000 to 100,000 clones listed, roughly 93% were seen once. The sequencing sample was made of PBMCs. These receptors were collected from a woman in her twenties or thirties in good health and CMV-seronegative. CDR3s include the opening cysteine and the closing phenylalanine or tryptophan. A D gene is named only where the DNA matches it firmly. Size is omitted from some rows. Given values are once, few, many or a class for expanded clones.

cdr3_nt cdr3_aa j_call v_call d_call clone_size
TGTGCCAGCAGTTACTCGTCTGCGAAATCCTACGAGCAGTACTTC CASSYSSAKSYEQYF TRBJ2-7 TRBV6-6 - -
TGTGCCAGCAGTGTGCGGGCCTCTCGTAGTGAAAAACTGTTTTTT CASSVRASRSEKLFF TRBJ1-4 TRBV28 - -
TGCGCCAGCAGCTTGGCCGCAGGGTTAGATGAAAAACTGTTTTTT CASSLAAGLDEKLFF TRBJ1-4 TRBV5-1 - once
TGCGCCAGCAGCCAAGGGACAGCGAACAATGAGCAGTTCTTC CASSQGTANNEQFF TRBJ2-1 TRBV4-1 - -
TGTGCCAGCAGCTTGGGGAGCGGAAACACCGGGGAGCTGTTTTTT CASSLGSGNTGELFF TRBJ2-2 TRBV5-4 - -
TGTGCCAGCAGTGAAGCCTCGGGGGGCTTCCATGGCTACACCTTC CASSEASGGFHGYTF TRBJ1-2 TRBV2 - once
TGTGCCAGCTCACCATCGACTAGCGGACTCTACGAGCAGTACTTC CASSPSTSGLYEQYF TRBJ2-7 TRBV18 TRBD2 few
TGTGCCAGCAGTACCACAGGGGGATATGGCTACACCTTC CASSTTGGYGYTF TRBJ1-2 TRBV27 TRBD1 -
TGCGCCAGCAGCATAACTAGCGGGAGGCTCCCCTACGAGCAGTACTTC CASSITSGRLPYEQYF TRBJ2-7 TRBV5-1 TRBD2 -
TGCGCCAGCAGTGATGTGGGACTAGCGGGAACCGAGCAGTACTTC CASSDVGLAGTEQYF TRBJ2-7 TRBV10-1 TRBD2 -
TGCGCCAGCAGCTTGGGAGGGACTAGCGGGGGGAGCTCCTACGAGCAGTACTTC CASSLGGTSGGSSYEQYF TRBJ2-7 TRBV5-1 TRBD2 -
TGCGCCAGCAGCCAAGTGCAGGGGGTCGGCAACTATGGCTACACCTTC CASSQVQGVGNYGYTF TRBJ1-2 TRBV4-3 TRBD1 -